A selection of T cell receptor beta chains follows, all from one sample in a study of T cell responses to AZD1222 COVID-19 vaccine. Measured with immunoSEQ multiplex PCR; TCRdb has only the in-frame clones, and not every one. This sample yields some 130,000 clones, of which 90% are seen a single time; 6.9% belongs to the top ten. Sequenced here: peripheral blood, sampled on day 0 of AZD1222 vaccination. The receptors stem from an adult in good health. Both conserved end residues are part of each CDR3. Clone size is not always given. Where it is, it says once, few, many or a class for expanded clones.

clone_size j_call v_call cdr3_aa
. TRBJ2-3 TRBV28 CASSLRLGQGGDTQYF
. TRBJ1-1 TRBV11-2 CASSLVSGDTEAFF
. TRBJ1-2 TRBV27 CASGHTGGGYGYTF
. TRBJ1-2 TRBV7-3 CASSGRDGYGYTF
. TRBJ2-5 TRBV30 CAWSVGEGETQYF
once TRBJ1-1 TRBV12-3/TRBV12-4 CASSSPLSPEAFF
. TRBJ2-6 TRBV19 CASSSDLHSGANVLTF
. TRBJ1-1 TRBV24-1 CATSDNGGGRNTEAFF
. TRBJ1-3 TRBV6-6 CASRRTWTENSGNTIYF
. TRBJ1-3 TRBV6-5 CASALGNTIYF
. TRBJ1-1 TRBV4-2 CASSQDRVTTEAFF
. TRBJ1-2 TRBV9 CASSVTGTANYGYTF
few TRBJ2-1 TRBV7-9 CASSRDYREQFF
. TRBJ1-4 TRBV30 CASSGRLKTNEKLFF
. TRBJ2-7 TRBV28 CASSLTGSYSYEQYF
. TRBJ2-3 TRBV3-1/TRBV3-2 CASSSGQSTDTQYF
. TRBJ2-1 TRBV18 CASSPAQGNEQFF
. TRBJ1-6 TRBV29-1 CSAKDRENSPLHF
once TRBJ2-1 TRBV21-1 CASSILRGTSYNEQFF
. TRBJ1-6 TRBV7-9 CASSVGNVNSPLHF
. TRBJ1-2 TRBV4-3 CASSQDGQGARYGYTF
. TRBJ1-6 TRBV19 CASTVSYNSPLHF
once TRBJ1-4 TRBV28 CASNEGITNEKLFF
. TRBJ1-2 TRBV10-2 CASTNGQDYGYTF
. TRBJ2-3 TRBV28 CATQGLSTDTQYF
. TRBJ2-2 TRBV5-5 CASSSSDSPVGELFF
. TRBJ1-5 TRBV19 CASSIGNQPQHF
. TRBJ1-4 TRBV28 CASLGQGPLTNEKLFF
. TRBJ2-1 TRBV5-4 CASAYRSSYNEQFF
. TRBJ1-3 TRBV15 CATSREDSGNTIYF
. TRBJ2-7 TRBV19 CATRGVGRGYEQYF
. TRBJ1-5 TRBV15 CATSRDFDPDSNQPQHF
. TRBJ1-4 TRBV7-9 CASSPPSGTGGYREKLFF
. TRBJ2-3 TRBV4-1 CASSQDPPGTSTDTQYF
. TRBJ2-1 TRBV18 CASSPPGLAINEQFF
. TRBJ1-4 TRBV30 CACQGTSTNEKLFF
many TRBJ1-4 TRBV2 CASSDPWGPTNEKLFF
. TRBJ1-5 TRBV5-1 CASSLFSGGRQPQHF
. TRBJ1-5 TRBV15 CATSRDRGWDQPQHF
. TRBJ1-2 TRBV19 CASSIRATNANYGYTF
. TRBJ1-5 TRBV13 CASSQGQGARQPQHF
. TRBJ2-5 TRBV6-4 CASTPGTGVLQETQYF